The clone carrying this T cell receptor (beta chain) was detected only a few times. The sample is drawn from a study of T cells in Graves' hyperthyroidism and ophthalmopathy. Study at large: Peripheral blood was secured at the point of initial diagnosis, before any treatment.

The TCR beta CDR3 regions underwent amplification using RNA transcripts as the source. TCR CDR3 underwent first-round RT-PCR with the HTBI primer set. TCRdb reprocessed the multiplex PCR reads with MiXCR, giving one entry per CDR3 protein. The sample contains 600,000 or so distinct CDR3 sequences, 14% of which appear only once. This TCR came from a woman in her late teens or twenties with Graves' ophthalmopathy. The sample consisted of blood.

The chain's CDR3 is CASSLAIVSPNSPLHF. Written as DNA, the CDR3 is TGTGCCAGCAGCTTGGCCATCGTCAGCCCAAATTCACCCCTCCACTTT. The chain couples TRBV5-8 to TRBJ1-6; D gene ambiguous. CDR1 is SGHTS and CDR2 is YDEGEE in the germline V gene. V was shortened by 0 bases and J by 7 bases, with 14 bases between the two germline ends. The CDR3 sequence is 16 residues long.